Below are 14 T cell receptor beta chains sequenced from a single sample in a study of Tregs in tolerant kidney transplant recipients. Repertoires were generated with immunoSEQ multiplex PCR, while TCRdb's copy carries only in-frame clones and drops some. The table records about 59,000 clones, more than 70% of them present only once. The material sequenced was CD4+ T cells from blood. Receptors originate from a human donor in good health.

The J gene is TRBJ2-7, the V gene TRBV7-8; TRBD2 aligns across 7 bases. After removal of 4 bases from V and 4 bases from J, the junction contained 10 bases not matched to a gene. The CDR3 loop spans 15 amino acids. Germline loops: CDR1 SGHVS, CDR2 FQNEAQ. CDR3 sequence reads: CASSYRLAPRYEQYF. Written as DNA, the CDR3 is TGTGCCAGCAGCTACCGACTAGCCCCCAGATACGAGCAGTACTTC. Complete variable domain (other parts from reference TRBV7-8 and TRBJ2-7): GAGVSQSPRYKVAKRGQDVALRCDPISGHVSLFWYQQALGQGPEFLTYFQNEAQLDKSGLPSDRFFAERPEGSVSTLKIQRTQQEDSAVYLCASSYRLAPRYEQYFGPGTRLTVT.

The J gene is TRBJ2-3, the V gene TRBV6-5; D perhaps matches TRBD2 (6 bases). The V gene's germline CDR1 is MNHEY and CDR2 SVGAGI. The CDR3 contains 15 residues. Trimming took off 6 bases at V and 4 bases at J, with 17 bases between the two ends. The CDR3 loop is CASSLGGIKADTQYF. The CDR3 DNA follows: TGTGCCAGCAGCCTGGGCGGGATAAAGGCAGATACGCAGTATTTT.

The chain has TRBV4-1 and TRBJ2-1; 7 bases line up with TRBD1. With V trimmed by 3 bases and J by 7 bases, 6 bases remained unmatched. CDR3 length: 14 amino acids. Germline CDR1 and CDR2: MGHRA and YSYEKL. The CDR3 here is CASSQRQGDNEQFF. The CDR3 DNA sequence: TGCGCCAGCAGCCAGAGACAGGGCGATAATGAGCAGTTCTTC.

The chain uses TRBV19 and TRBJ2-2, with 7 bases fitting TRBD1. Germline V gene sequence: CDR1 LNHDA, CDR2 SQIVND (reference sequence). The CDR3 is 14 amino acids. V trimming: 4 bases; J trimming: 7 bases; junction bases outside the gene matches: 6. CDR3 region: CASSTYRGLGELFF. The CDR3 region has the DNA TGTGCCAGTAGTACATACAGGGGTCTCGGGGAGCTGTTTTTT.

The chain is built from TRBV9 and TRBJ2-2; 12 bases map to TRBD1. Germline CDR1 and CDR2: SGDLS and YYNGEE. Trimming removed 7 bases from V and 6 bases from J; junction bases left unmatched: 7. This CDR3 has 15 amino acids. The CDR3 nucleotides read TGTGCCAGCTCATGGGGGACAGGGGGCTCCGGGGAGCTGTTTTTT. It is translated as CASSWGTGGSGELFF.

This chain joins TRBV7-3 and TRBJ2-2; the match to TRBD2 covers 13 bases. The CDR3 totals 16 residues. Trimming removed 5 bases from V and 6 bases from J; junction bases left unmatched: 6. Germline-derived CDR1 and CDR2 are SGHTA and FQGTGA. CDR3 DNA sequence: TGTGCCAGCAGCAAGACTAGCGGGAGGTTTTCCGGGGAGCTGTTTTTT. Amino acid sequence: CASSKTSGRFSGELFF. Drawing the rest from reference TRBV7-3 and TRBJ2-2, the complete variable domain is GAGVSQTPSNKVTEKGKYVELRCDPISGHTALYWYRQSLGQGPEFLIYFQGTGAADDSGLPNDRFFAVRPEGSVSTLKIQRTERGDSAVYLCASSKTSGRFSGELFFGEGSRLTVL.

The chain recombines TRBV7-3 with TRBJ2-7; 8 bases line up with TRBD2. The V and J ends lost 2 bases and 6 bases, in that order; junction bases with no gene match: 9. This CDR3 is built from 15 residues. The germline gives CDR1 SGHTA, CDR2 FQGTGA. The DNA of the CDR3 is TGTGCCAGCAGCTTATCGGGACTAGATGTAAGCGAGCAGTACTTC. Translation gives CASSLSGLDVSEQYF.

The chain employs TRBV4-1 and TRBJ2-7; weak D call: TRBD1 (6 bases). CDR1 is MGHRA and CDR2 is YSYEKL in the germline V gene. This CDR3 comprises 14 residues. V was shortened by 2 bases and J by 3 bases, with 11 bases between the two germline ends. CDR3 residues: CASSQPGTYYEQYF. The DNA for the CDR3 is TGCGCCAGCAGCCAACCGGGGACATACTACGAGCAGTACTTC.

V and J are TRBV11-2 and TRBJ2-1, with 8 bases that match TRBD1. The CDR3 covers 14 residues. J was trimmed by 4 bases and V by 6 bases; bases with no gene match: 5. The germline V gene encodes CDR1 SGHAT and CDR2 FQNNGV. The CDR3 nucleotides are TGTGCCAGCAGGACCGGGACAGGATACAATGAGCAGTTCTTC. Translating it yields CASRTGTGYNEQFF. The full variable domain, in which reference TRBV11-2 and TRBJ2-1 provide the parts outside the CDR3, is EAGVAQSPRYKIIEKRQSVAFWCNPISGHATLYWYQQILGQGPKLLIQFQNNGVVDDSQLPKDRFSAERLKGVDSTLKIQPAKLEDSAVYLCASRTGTGYNEQFFGPGTRLTVL.

The V call is TRBV5-1, the J call TRBJ2-1; 14 nucleotides agree with TRBD2. The CDR3 contains 16 residues. V gave up 4 bases and J gave up 8 bases; unmatched junction bases: 8. Germline V gene sequence: CDR1 SGHRS, CDR2 YFSETQ. CDR3 nucleotide sequence: TGCGCCAGCAGCCTAGGGACTAGCGGGAGAGTGCATGAGCAGTTCTTC. Protein: CASSLGTSGRVHEQFF.

Turning to this clone: A much larger clone lies one base from this, so it may be a read error. Within the sample, other DNA sequences also encode this same CDR3. The chain uses TRBV7-9 and TRBJ2-1; D possibly corresponds to TRBD2 (5 bases). The germline gives CDR1 SEHNR, CDR2 FQNEAQ (reference sequence). CDR3 size: 12 residues. The V gene lost 2 bases and the J gene lost 6 bases, with 5 bases spanning the gap. The CDR3 region is CASSLRGNEQFF. CDR3 in DNA: TGTGCCAGCAGCTTACGGGGCAATGAGCAGTTCTTC. The variable domain in full, with the rest retrieved from reference TRBV7-9 and TRBJ2-1, is DTGVSQNPRHKITKRGQNVTFRCDPISEHNRLYWYRQTLGQGPEFLTYFQNEAQLEKSRLLSDRFSAERPKGSFSTLEIQRTEQGDSAMYLCASSLRGNEQFFGPGTRLTVL.

The rearrangement uses TRBV29-1 and TRBJ2-7; weak D call: TRBD1 (6 bases). Germline CDR1 and CDR2: SQVTM and ANQGSEA. Trimming cost V 3 bases and J 2 bases, with 17 bases left between them. The CDR3 runs 15 residues. For the CDR3, the DNA is TGCAGCGTTGATGGCTTGGGGGACAAACCCTACGAGCAGTACTTC. This codes for CSVDGLGDKPYEQYF.

This chain links TRBV6-1 with TRBJ2-7; D not resolved. Germline CDR1 is MNHNS and CDR2 is SASEGT. Trimming stripped 6 bases from V and 0 bases from J, with 9 bases between. The length of the CDR3 is 13 residues. The CDR3 reads CASREYFSYEQYF. CDR3 nucleotide sequence: TGTGCCAGCAGGGAGTATTTCTCCTACGAGCAGTACTTC.

CDR3: CASMTLGGHGYTF. CDR3 in DNA: TGTGCCAGTATGACCCTCGGGGGTCATGGCTACACCTTC. The chain recombines TRBV19 with TRBJ1-2, with D perhaps TRBD1 (5 bases). Germline CDR1 LNHDA, CDR2 SQIVND (reference sequence). Trimming left V 7 bases short and J 6 bases short, with 15 bases between. The CDR3 length is 13 residues.